This T cell receptor beta chain was obtained from a study of blood T cell repertoires in COVID-19. Study details: Donors in the United States, Italy and Spain gave samples during acute or convalescent COVID-19. The cDNA or gDNA used as material had been derived from T cells, B-cell-depleted T cells, or PBMCs.

Germline lookup yields CDR1 GTSNPN and CDR2 SVGIG (reference sequence). J gave up 8 bases and V 0 bases, and 7 bases lay outside the gene matches. The CDR3 extends over 14 amino acids. Methods used by the authors: From reference gene primer amplification, estimates of nucleated cell counts were derived. Sequenced by immunoSEQ multiplex PCR; TCRdb stores in-frame clones only, minus some. V and J calls and clone size are those listed in that table; D and trimming were worked out from the DNA. The sample lists roughly 150,000 clones, 87% seen once, with under 6% in the top ten. This TCR came from a human donor in a cohort sampled during active COVID-19. This rearrangement joins TRBV30 to TRBJ1-2, with 9 nucleotides matching TRBD1. What was sequenced was peripheral blood. The CDR3 nucleotides read TGTGCCTGGAGTGTTACAGGGGGCGCATCGGGCTACACCTTC. Translating it yields CAWSVTGGASGYTF.